The rows below give T cell receptor beta chains drawn from one sample of a study of CD8+CD57+ T cells in acquired aplastic anemia. TCRdb re-derived calls from the reads in MiXCR, one entry per CDR3 protein. This table has 180,000 or so distinct CDR3 sequences, 46% appearing once. Sample: sorted CD4+, CD8+, or CD8+CD57+ T cells (not recorded which) from PBMCs. The source is a human donor in good health. The CDR3 runs from the conserved cysteine through the conserved F or W. The D gene is left open where the match is weak. Size values are once, few and many counts, or a class for expanded clones, and some rows have none.

CDR3nt | CDR3aa | j_gene | d_gene | abundance | v_gene
TGTGCCAGCAGCTGGGCCGGCCCTTCCTATGGCTACACCTTC | CASSWAGPSYGYTF | TRBJ1-2 | - | - | TRBV5-4
TGTGCCAGCAGCCAAGGGGAGGGGCTCTACGAGCAGTACTTC | CASSQGEGLYEQYF | TRBJ2-7 | TRBD2 | medium-sized | TRBV4-2
TGCAGTGCTAGAAGACGGGGAATGAACACTGAAGCTTTCTTT | CSARRRGMNTEAFF | TRBJ1-1 | - | once | TRBV20-1
TGTGCCACCAGTGATAGGGCCCCAAATGAGGGCTATGGCTACACCTTC | CATSDRAPNEGYGYTF | TRBJ1-2 | - | - | TRBV24-1
TGTGCCACCAGTGACCCCCGAAAGGGCCTAGCGGATACGCAGTATTTT | CATSDPRKGLADTQYF | TRBJ2-3 | - | many | TRBV24-1
TGTGCCAGCAGCCAACGGGGTTCCACCGGGGAGCTGTTTTTT | CASSQRGSTGELFF | TRBJ2-2 | - | - | TRBV3-1
TGTGCCAGCAGCTTAGCAGGGAACCAAGAGACCCAGTACTTC | CASSLAGNQETQYF | TRBJ2-5 | - | many | TRBV7-8
TGCGCCAGCAGCCAAGAGCGGACAGGGGGGAATAGCTATGGCTACACCTTC | CASSQERTGGNSYGYTF | TRBJ1-2 | TRBD1 | - | TRBV4-3
TGTGCCACCAGTGATTTGCGGTACGGGTTTGAGCAGTTCTTC | CATSDLRYGFEQFF | TRBJ2-1 | - | - | TRBV24-1
TGTGCCAGCAGCCTCAGCCTGGGGGCGGGAACCTCAACTGGCTACACCTTC | CASSLSLGAGTSTGYTF | TRBJ1-2 | - | once | TRBV7-8
TGTGCCAGCAGCGCAGGACGGAATGGACAGCCCCAGCATTTT | CASSAGRNGQPQHF | TRBJ1-5 | - | many | TRBV5-4
TGCGCCAGCAGCGGTGGGACAGGGGTTGGCACTGAAGCTTTCTTT | CASSGGTGVGTEAFF | TRBJ1-1 | TRBD1 | many | TRBV5-1
TGTGCCAGCAGTGTACAGGGCGGAACAGATACGCAGTATTTT | CASSVQGGTDTQYF | TRBJ2-3 | - | - | TRBV2
TGCAGTGCGAAAAACACAGGAGACAATCAGCCCCAGCATTTT | CSAKNTGDNQPQHF | TRBJ1-5 | - | many | TRBV20-1
TGTGCCAGCGGGTCGCAGGGGCAGCAGCCCCAGCATTTT | CASGSQGQQPQHF | TRBJ1-5 | - | few | TRBV6-1
TGCGCCAGCAGTTGGACAGGGAGTGTCTATGGCTACACCTTC | CASSWTGSVYGYTF | TRBJ1-2 | TRBD1 | many | TRBV10-1
TGCGCCAGCCTGACAGGAACCTACGAGCAGTACTTC | CASLTGTYEQYF | TRBJ2-7 | - | - | TRBV10-2
TGCAGCGCTGGGACACTGAGGGCGCCAGGGACTTTCTTT | CSAGTLRAPGTFF | TRBJ1-1 | - | few | TRBV29-1
TGTGCCACCAGCAAAGACCCCTCTGGAAACACCATATATTTT | CATSKDPSGNTIYF | TRBJ1-3 | - | - | TRBV15
TGCAGCGGTGGTAGCGGGAGTGGCCCCGACGAGCAGTACTTC | CSGGSGSGPDEQYF | TRBJ2-7 | TRBD2 | - | TRBV29-1
TGTGCCAGCAGCCGTCAGGGGTATAATTCACCCCTCCACTTT | CASSRQGYNSPLHF | TRBJ1-6 | - | many | TRBV7-2
TGTGCCAGCAGTGACGTAGGACAGCTATCAGATACGCAGTATTTT | CASSDVGQLSDTQYF | TRBJ2-3 | - | - | TRBV2
TGCAGCGTTGACGACAATGAGCAGTTCTTC | CSVDDNEQFF | TRBJ2-1 | - | - | TRBV29-1
TGTGCCAGCAGCCGGGCCGGGCGGCGGAGCTCCTACAGTGAGCAGTTCTTC | CASSRAGRRSSYSEQFF | TRBJ2-1 | - | - | TRBV4-2